The clone carrying this T cell receptor (beta chain) showed up just a few times. Its antigen remains unidentified. This specimen comes from a study of post-analysis software for immune sequencing data. Study context: The disease courses spanned relapsing-remitting, secondary progressive and progressive-relapsing forms of multiple sclerosis. Overall study findings and caveats: Samples sharing a preparation batch grouped tightly together when assessed by F measure.

TCR beta cDNA libraries included unique molecular identifiers. With about 0.95 to 11 million T cells as the source, 540,000 or so cDNA molecules resulted. TCRdb called the PCR reads again in MiXCR, with one record for every CDR3 protein. In the table there are approximately 630,000 distinct CDR3 sequences, around 64% of which are singletons. The sequencing input was blood. The source of this sequence is a girl aged 2 to 10 with multiple sclerosis.

The CDR3 nucleotides read TGTGCCAGCAGCGAGGGGCGGGACTATGGCTACACCTTC. It codes for CASSEGRDYGYTF. This chain joins TRBV7-9 and TRBJ1-2, with a weak D call TRBD1 (5 bases). The CDR3 spans 13 residues. Germline V gene data show CDR1 as SEHNR and CDR2 as FQNEAQ (reference sequence). V was trimmed by 5 bases and J by 3 bases, leaving 10 bases between them.